Reported below is one TCR beta chain. The authors' processing: Reference gene primer amplification yielded estimated nucleated cell counts. Generated by immunoSEQ multiplex PCR, the TCRdb table keeps only in-frame clones and is missing some. That table is the source of V, J and clone size, and D and trimming were worked out from the DNA. In the table there are about 180,000 clones, less than 85% of which are singletons. Germline assignment: CDR1 SNHLY and CDR2 FYNNEI. The CDR3 length is 15 residues. Trimming shortened V by 5 bases and J by 0 bases, and 11 bases separated the two germline ends. The data stem from a study of blood T cell repertoires in COVID-19. Study details: Samples taken during acute and convalescent COVID-19 were collected in the United States, Italy and Spain. Sample material is recorded as cDNA or gDNA derived from T cells, B-cell-depleted T cells, or PBMCs.

Sequences were obtained from peripheral blood. The rearrangement uses TRBV2 and TRBJ1-5; no definite D call. This receptor was identified in a woman at least 80 years old with active or convalescent COVID-19. CDR3 in amino acids: CASSPEGNSNQPQHF. Written as DNA, the CDR3 is TGTGCCAGCAGTCCCGAGGGCAATAGCAATCAGCCCCAGCATTTT.